Below, 8 T cell receptor beta chains from the same sample are listed, as sequenced in a study of cytomegalovirus exposure and HLA in healthy donors. The study ran its PCR with 60 Vbeta and 13 Jbeta primers. This table comes from immunoSEQ multiplex PCR, and its TCRdb copy is limited to in-frame clones, with some not included. This sample has 150,000 to 200,000 clones, with around four fifths found just once. Input material: PBMCs. These receptors originate from a man younger than 35 in good health and CMV-seropositive.

This chain links TRBV13 with TRBJ1-1; D unresolved. Germline V gene sequence: CDR1 PRHDT, CDR2 FYEKMQ (reference sequence). V gave up 4 bases and J gave up 3 bases, with 15 bases separating them. The CDR3 length is 15 residues. The CDR3 reads CASSSRGSGHTEAFF. DNA of the CDR3: TGTGCCAGCAGCTCCAGAGGGAGTGGGCACACTGAAGCTTTCTTT.

CDR3: CASSRVQTQETQYF. The CDR3 nucleotides are TGCGCCAGCAGCCGGGTGCAGACTCAAGAGACCCAGTACTTC. The chain uses TRBV5-1 and TRBJ2-5; D unresolved. The CDR3 is made up of 14 amino acids. The V gene lost 4 bases and the J gene lost 2 bases, with 12 bases spanning the gap. The germline V gene has CDR1 SGHRS and CDR2 YFSETQ.

The rearrangement links TRBV5-1 to TRBJ1-1, with D uncertain. The CDR3 length is 15 residues. CDR1 and CDR2 from the germline V gene are SGHRS and YFSETQ. V was clipped by 5 bases and J by 1 base, with 15 bases between them. The DNA of the CDR3 is TGCGCCAGCAGACAATTCTTAACGGGGAACACTGAAGCTTTCTTT. It encodes CASRQFLTGNTEAFF.

The chain couples TRBV7-6 to TRBJ2-7; no definite D call. V lost 5 bases and J 2 bases, leaving 13 bases between the germline ends. Per the germline V gene, CDR1 is SGHVS and CDR2 is FNYEAQ. The CDR3 length is 14 residues. DNA of the CDR3: TGTGCCAGCAGCGCAGGCAACCAAGCCTACGAGCAGTACTTC. It specifies CASSAGNQAYEQYF.

The chain combines TRBV6-9 with TRBJ1-5, with D possibly being TRBD1 (6 bases). Germline-derived CDR1 and CDR2 are MNHGY and SVAAGI. Trimming removed 6 bases from V and 0 bases from J, with 24 bases in between. The CDR3 is 19 amino acids. CDR3 loop: CASREREATGYYSNQPQHF. The CDR3 coding sequence is TGTGCCAGCAGGGAACGTGAGGCGACAGGATATTATAGCAATCAGCCCCAGCATTTT.

There are a few counts of this clone. The chain has TRBV18 and TRBJ2-7, with no clear D. Germline CDR1 reads KGHSH; CDR2 reads LQKENI. V was trimmed by 2 bases and J by 4 bases, leaving 12 bases between them. The CDR3 contains 14 residues. CDR3 residues: CASSPTYTKYEQYF. CDR3 nucleotide sequence: TGTGCCAGCTCACCAACGTACACAAAATACGAGCAGTACTTC.

The chain links TRBV5-1 to TRBJ2-6, with D possibly TRBD1 on 6 matching bases. The CDR3 covers 18 residues. The germline V gene has CDR1 SGHRS and CDR2 YFSETQ. V lost 4 bases and J 0 bases, leaving 17 bases between the germline ends. The CDR3 DNA is TGCGCCAGCAGCCCCCGGACAGTGCCGATCTCTGGGGCCAACGTCCTGACTTTC. Translation: CASSPRTVPISGANVLTF.

Only one count was recorded for this clone. The chain combines TRBV6-5 with TRBJ1-2; D is possibly TRBD1 (6 bases). Germline CDR1 reads MNHEY; CDR2 reads SVGAGI. The CDR3 is 14 residues long. With 6 bases removed from V and 4 bases from J, the gap between germline ends came to 15 bases. CDR3 residues: CASRPPGQGYGYTF. The CDR3 DNA follows: TGTGCCAGCAGACCTCCGGGACAAGGCTATGGCTACACCTTC.